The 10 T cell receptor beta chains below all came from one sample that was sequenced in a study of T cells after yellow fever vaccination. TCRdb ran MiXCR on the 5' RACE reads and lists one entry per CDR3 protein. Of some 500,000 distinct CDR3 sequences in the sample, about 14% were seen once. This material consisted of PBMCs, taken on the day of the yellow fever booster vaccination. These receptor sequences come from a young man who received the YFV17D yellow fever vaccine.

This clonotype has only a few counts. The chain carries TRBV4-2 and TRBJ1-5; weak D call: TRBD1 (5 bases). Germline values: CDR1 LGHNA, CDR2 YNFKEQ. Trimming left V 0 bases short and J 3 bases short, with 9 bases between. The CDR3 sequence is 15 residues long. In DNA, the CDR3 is TGTGCCAGCAGCCAAGATCAACAGGCCAATCAGCCCCAGCATTTT. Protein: CASSQDQQANQPQHF.

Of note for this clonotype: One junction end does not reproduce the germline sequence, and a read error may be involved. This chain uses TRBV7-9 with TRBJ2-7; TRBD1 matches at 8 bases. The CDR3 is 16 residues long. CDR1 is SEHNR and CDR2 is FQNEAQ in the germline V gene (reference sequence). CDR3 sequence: CVSSQGSGGHTYEQYF. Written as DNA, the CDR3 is TGTGTCAGCAGCCAAGGGTCAGGGGGCCATACCTACGAGCAGTACTTC. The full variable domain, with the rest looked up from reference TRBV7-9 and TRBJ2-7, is DTGVSQNPRHKITKRGQNVTFRCDPISEHNRLYWYRQTLGQGPEFLTYFQNEAQLEKSRLLSDRFSAERPKGSFSTLEIQRTEQGDSAMYLCVSSQGSGGHTYEQYFGPGTRLTVT.

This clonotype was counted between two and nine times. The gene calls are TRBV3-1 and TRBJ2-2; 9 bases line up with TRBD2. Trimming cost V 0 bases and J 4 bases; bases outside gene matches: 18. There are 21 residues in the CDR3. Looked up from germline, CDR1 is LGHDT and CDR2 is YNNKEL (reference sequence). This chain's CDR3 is CASSQDRRSEPREGGTGELFF. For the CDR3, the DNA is TGTGCCAGCAGCCAAGATAGGCGTTCGGAGCCGCGGGAGGGCGGCACCGGGGAGCTGTTTTTT.

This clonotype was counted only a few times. The CDR3 DNA reads as TGTGCCAGCAGCTATAATGGGGGGTACGAGCAGTACTTC. It specifies CASSYNGGYEQYF. The chain has TRBV3-1 and TRBJ2-7; possibly TRBD2 for D (6 bases). The germline gives CDR1 LGHDT, CDR2 YNNKEL (reference sequence). The CDR3 extends over 13 amino acids. V was clipped by 5 bases and J by 4 bases, with 12 bases between them.

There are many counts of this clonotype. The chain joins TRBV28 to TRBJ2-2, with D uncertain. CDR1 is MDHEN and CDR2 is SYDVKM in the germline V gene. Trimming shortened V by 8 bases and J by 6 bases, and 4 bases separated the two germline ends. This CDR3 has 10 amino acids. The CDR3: CASGPGELFF. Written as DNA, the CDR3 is TGTGCCAGCGGACCCGGGGAGCTGTTTTTT.

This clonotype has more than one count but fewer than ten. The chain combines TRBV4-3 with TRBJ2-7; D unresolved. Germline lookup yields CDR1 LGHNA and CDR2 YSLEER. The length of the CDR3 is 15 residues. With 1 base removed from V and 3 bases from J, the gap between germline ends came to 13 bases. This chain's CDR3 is CASSQGLGAHYEQYF. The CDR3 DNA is TGCGCCAGCAGCCAAGGTCTGGGTGCGCACTACGAGCAGTACTTC.

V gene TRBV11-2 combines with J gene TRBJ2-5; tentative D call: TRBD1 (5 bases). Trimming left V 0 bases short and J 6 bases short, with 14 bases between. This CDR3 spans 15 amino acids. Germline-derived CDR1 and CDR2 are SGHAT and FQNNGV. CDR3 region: CASSLDSGISKTQYF. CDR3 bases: TGTGCCAGCAGCTTAGATTCAGGGATTTCGAAGACCCAGTACTTC.

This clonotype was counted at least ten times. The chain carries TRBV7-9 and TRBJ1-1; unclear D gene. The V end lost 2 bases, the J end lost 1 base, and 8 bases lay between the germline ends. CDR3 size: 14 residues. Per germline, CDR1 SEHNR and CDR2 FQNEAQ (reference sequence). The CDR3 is CASSLNGQNTEAFF. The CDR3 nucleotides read TGTGCCAGCAGCTTAAATGGGCAGAACACTGAAGCTTTCTTT.

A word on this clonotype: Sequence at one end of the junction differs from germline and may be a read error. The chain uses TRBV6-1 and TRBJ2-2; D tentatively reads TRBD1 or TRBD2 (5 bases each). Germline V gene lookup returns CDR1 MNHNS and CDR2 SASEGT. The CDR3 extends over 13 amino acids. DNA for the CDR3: TGTGCCGGCAGGGACCCGAACACCGGGGAGCTGTTTTTT. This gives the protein CAGRDPNTGELFF.

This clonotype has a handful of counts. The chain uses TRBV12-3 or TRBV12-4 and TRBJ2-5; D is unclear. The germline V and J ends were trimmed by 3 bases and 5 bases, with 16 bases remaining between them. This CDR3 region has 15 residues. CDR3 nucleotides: TGTGCCAGCAGTTTCTTCCCGGTCCGGCGGGAGACCCAGTACTTC. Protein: CASSFFPVRRETQYF.